This T cell receptor (beta chain) came from a study of T cell responses to AZD1222 COVID-19 vaccine. At the level of the study: Pooling covered second doses at about 4 or about 12 weeks.

Libraries were prepared by immunoSEQ multiplex PCR; TCRdb keeps only in-frame clonotypes and omits some of them. The sample has some 85,000 clones; roughly nine tenths are singletons. Regarding the study as a whole: Close to half of spike-specific TCRs reportedly recognize unmutated variant regions. Females outnumbered males among donors, who were mostly white British; clonal diversity was possibly underestimated.

Worth noting for this clone: Its antigen is unknown.

The clonotype comes from an adult in good health. The specimen was peripheral blood, collected on day 0 of AZD1222 vaccination.

DNA for the CDR3: TGTGCCTGGAGTGATTTGGGGAGGGCGCCGAACACTGAAGCTTTCTTT. Translated, it gives CAWSDLGRAPNTEAFF. The gene calls are TRBV30 and TRBJ1-1; D is undetermined. This CDR3 has 16 residues. Germline V gene sequence: CDR1 GTSNPN, CDR2 SVGIG (reference sequence). V dropped 1 base and J dropped 1 base, with 16 bases sitting between them.